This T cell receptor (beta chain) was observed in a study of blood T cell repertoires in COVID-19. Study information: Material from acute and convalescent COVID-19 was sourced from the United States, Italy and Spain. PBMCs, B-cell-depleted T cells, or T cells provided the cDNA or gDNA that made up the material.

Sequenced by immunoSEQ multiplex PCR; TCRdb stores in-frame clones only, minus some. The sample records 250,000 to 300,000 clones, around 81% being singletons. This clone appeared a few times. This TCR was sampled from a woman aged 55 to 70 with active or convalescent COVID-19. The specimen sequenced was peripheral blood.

This CDR3 reads CASSPTLGGELFF. The CDR3 coding sequence is TGTGCCAGCAGTCCAACCCTCGGGGGGGAGCTGTTTTTT. The genes are TRBV6-5 and TRBJ2-2; D is uncertain. The CDR3 spans 13 residues. Germline loops: CDR1 MNHEY, CDR2 SVGAGI. V was pared by 5 bases and J by 8 bases, with 12 bases between.